The clone carrying this T cell receptor beta chain was observed at least ten times. What it binds is unknown. The data derive from a study of CD8 T cells in ankylosing spondylitis. General study results and limits: Several of the motif variants were reported before in synovial fluid and blood from reactive arthritis. Significant enrichment of disease-linked clones was reportedly seen in matched ankylosing spondylitis synovial fluid.

Trimming took 3 bases from V and 6 from J; bases not matched to a gene: 7. Germline V gene sequence: CDR1 ENHRY, CDR2 SYGVKD. The CDR3 has 15 residues. As the method for making TCR beta libraries, quantitative 5'-RACE with molecular barcodes was used. TCRdb re-analysed the 5' RACE reads in MiXCR, keeping a single row per CDR3 protein. The sample lists about 130,000 distinct CDR3 sequences, 6.5% to 9% seen once, with 9% to 15% in the top ten. The receptor was derived from a male donor with ankylosing spondylitis or in good health (not recorded which). Input material: blood, either unsorted or a sorted T cell fraction (not recorded which). This chain connects TRBV10-3 to TRBJ2-3; TRBD1 matches 9 bases. CDR3 region: CAISDGQGRLDTQYF. CDR3 in DNA: TGTGCCATCAGTGATGGACAGGGGAGGTTGGATACGCAGTATTTT.